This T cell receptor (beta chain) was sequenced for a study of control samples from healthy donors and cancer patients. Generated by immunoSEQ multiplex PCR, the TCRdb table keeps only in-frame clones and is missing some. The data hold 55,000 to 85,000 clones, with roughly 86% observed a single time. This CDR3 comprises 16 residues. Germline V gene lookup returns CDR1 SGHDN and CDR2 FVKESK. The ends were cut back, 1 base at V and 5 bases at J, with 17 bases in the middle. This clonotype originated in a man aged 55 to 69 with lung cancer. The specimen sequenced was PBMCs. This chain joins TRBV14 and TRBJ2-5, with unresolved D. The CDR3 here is CASSQVEAGRWETQYF. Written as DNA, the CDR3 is TGTGCCAGCAGCCAAGTAGAGGCAGGAAGGTGGGAGACCCAGTACTTC.